A single sample gave rise to the 17 T cell receptor beta chains below, sequenced in a study of cytomegalovirus exposure and HLA in healthy donors. Primers included in the PCR were 60 Vbeta and 13 Jbeta primers. The repertoire was sequenced with immunoSEQ multiplex PCR; TCRdb's copy has only in-frame clones and lacks some. The table shows fewer than 75,000 clones, with under 85% occurring only once. Material: PBMCs. These TCRs come from a young woman in good health and CMV-seronegative.

This chain connects TRBV25-1 to TRBJ2-3, with 7 bases aligning to TRBD2. The CDR3 runs 14 residues. CDR1 is MGHDK and CDR2 is SYGVNS in the germline V gene. Trimming took 6 bases from V and 5 from J; bases not matched to a gene: 8. The CDR3 sequence is CASREGGLGDTQYF. The CDR3 DNA is TGTGCCAGCAGGGAGGGAGGGCTCGGAGATACGCAGTATTTT.

The rearrangement joins TRBV5-6 to TRBJ1-1; D is possibly TRBD1 (6 bases). Germline lookup yields CDR1 SGHDT and CDR2 YYEEEE. Trimming took 4 bases from V and 3 from J, leaving 16 bases between them. The length of the CDR3 is 15 residues. The CDR3 DNA follows: TGTGCCAGCAGCCCGTTACAGGGTCCCTACACTGAAGCTTTCTTT. It translates to CASSPLQGPYTEAFF.

The chain recombines TRBV14 with TRBJ2-1, with TRBD2 identical over 12 bases. The germline V gene encodes CDR1 SGHDN and CDR2 FVKESK. This CDR3 contains 21 residues. V shed 2 bases, J shed 0 bases, and the junction held 14 bases outside the gene matches. Here the CDR3 DNA reads TGTGCCAGCAGCCAAACAATACCGGGACTAGCGGGCGCGAGCTCCTACAATGAGCAGTTCTTC. Translation gives CASSQTIPGLAGASSYNEQFF.

This chain connects TRBV7-2 to TRBJ2-5; maybe TRBD2 (7 bases). The assigned J gene may be wrong: the sequence end matches TRBJ2-7 better. Germline V CDR1 and CDR2: SGHTA, FQGNSA. The CDR3 is 14 residues long. In nucleotides, the CDR3 is TGTGCCAGCCGAGTGGGGGCAGGGAGGGTCGAGCAGTACTTC. Translating it yields CASRVGAGRVEQYF.

V gene TRBV27 combines with J gene TRBJ2-1; perhaps TRBD1 as D (5 bases). V was trimmed by 5 bases and J by 10 bases, leaving 12 bases between them. CDR3 length equals 12 residues. CDR1 MNHEY and CDR2 SMNVEV come from the germline V gene (reference sequence). DNA of the CDR3: TGTGCCAGCAGTCTACCGACAGACGAGCAGTTCTTC. It translates to CASSLPTDEQFF.

This chain uses TRBV11-3 with TRBJ1-2; 11 positions match TRBD1. CDR3 length: 16 amino acids. The V gene's germline CDR1 is SGHNT and CDR2 YENEEA. V was pared by 4 bases and J by 7 bases, with 11 bases of the junction left unmatched. The CDR3 sequence: CASSSTSGQGASGYTF. The CDR3 nucleotides read TGTGCCAGCAGCTCCACTTCCGGACAGGGGGCTAGTGGCTACACCTTC.

This chain links TRBV7-6 with TRBJ1-4; no definite D call. This CDR3 has 11 residues. V was pared by 5 bases and J by 12 bases, with 10 bases between. Germline CDR1 reads SGHVS; CDR2 reads FNYEAQ. In nucleotides, the CDR3 is TGTGCCAGCAGCGCGGGTCGGGAACTGTTTTTT. Translated: CASSAGRELFF.

The V gene is TRBV2, the J gene TRBJ2-2; no clear D gene. This CDR3 spans 14 amino acids. Looked up from germline, CDR1 is SNHLY and CDR2 is FYNNEI. V gave up 6 bases and J gave up 0 bases, with 8 bases separating them. In nucleotides, the CDR3 is TGTGCCAGCAGACAAGTTACGAACACCGGGGAGCTGTTTTTT. Translating it yields CASRQVTNTGELFF. Filled out from reference TRBV2 and TRBJ2-2, the complete variable domain reads EPEVTQTPSHQVTQMGQEVILRCVPISNHLYFYWYRQILGQKVEFLVSFYNNEISEKSEIFDDQFSVERPDGSNFTLKIRSTKLEDSAMYFCASRQVTNTGELFFGEGSRLTVL.

The chain employs TRBV9 and TRBJ2-3; weak D call: TRBD2 (5 bases). The V end was cut by 2 bases, the J end by 0 bases, with 10 bases between. Germline V CDR1 and CDR2: SGDLS, YYNGEE. CDR3 length equals 15 residues. CDR3 coding DNA: TGTGCCAGCAGCGTGAGGGCCTTAAGCACAGATACGCAGTATTTT. Protein product: CASSVRALSTDTQYF.

The chain couples TRBV19 to TRBJ1-1, with D unclear. The CDR3 extends over 14 amino acids. Germline assignment: CDR1 LNHDA and CDR2 SQIVND (reference sequence). Trimming cost V 6 bases and J 2 bases, with 13 bases left between them. CDR3 coding DNA: TGTGCCAGTAGGACCCCCGGGATTAACACTGAAGCTTTCTTT. This translates into CASRTPGINTEAFF.

The genes are TRBV7-2 and TRBJ1-1; D uncertain. V was trimmed by 1 base and J by 7 bases, leaving 13 bases between them. The germline V gene has CDR1 SGHTA and CDR2 FQGNSA. There are 14 residues in the CDR3. The CDR3 loop reads CASSLEPGGYEAFF. DNA of the CDR3: TGTGCCAGCAGCTTAGAGCCAGGTGGTTATGAAGCTTTCTTT. Filled out from reference TRBV7-2 and TRBJ1-1, the complete variable domain reads GAGVSQSPSNKVTEKGKDVELRCDPISGHTALYWYRQSLGQGLEFLIYFQGNSAPDKSGLPSDRFSAERTGGSVSTLTIQRTQQEDSAVYLCASSLEPGGYEAFFGQGTRLTVV.

J is TRBJ2-2 and V is TRBV10-1; 12 positions match TRBD1. CDR3 length: 19 amino acids. CDR1 is WNHNN, CDR2 SYGVQD, per germline (reference sequence). The trim removed 0 bases at V and 6 bases at J, leaving 11 bases unmatched. DNA for the CDR3: TGCGCCAGCAGTGAGTCGGGACAGGGGGCGTGGATGAGGGCCGGGGAGCTGTTTTTT. Protein sequence: CASSESGQGAWMRAGELFF.

This clone appeared a single time. The rearrangement joins TRBV11-3 to TRBJ2-2; TRBD1 matches 7 bases. The CDR3 spans 15 residues. Germline V gene sequence: CDR1 SGHNT, CDR2 YENEEA. V trimming: 5 bases; J trimming: 5 bases; junction bases outside the gene matches: 8. This CDR3 reads CASSPVQGWTGELFF. In nucleotides, the CDR3 is TGTGCCAGCAGCCCAGTACAGGGGTGGACCGGGGAGCTGTTTTTT.

The chain carries TRBV11-2 and TRBJ2-1, with TRBD2 matching 11 bases. The germline CDR1 and CDR2 sequences are SGHAT and FQNNGV. V was clipped by 4 bases and J by 2 bases; unmatched bases: 4. The CDR3 is 16 amino acids. The CDR3 spells CASSSLSGRAYNEQFF. The CDR3 DNA sequence: TGTGCCAGCAGCTCGCTTAGCGGGAGGGCCTACAATGAGCAGTTCTTC.

About this clone itself: A read error may produce the germline difference seen at one junction end. The CDR3 nucleotides read TGTTCCAGCAGCTCCCCAGGGACTAACCCTCCCGTATCCGGCTACACCTTC. Translation: CSSSSPGTNPPVSGYTF. This chain connects TRBV7-9 to TRBJ1-2; D is perhaps TRBD1 (5 bases). The germline gives CDR1 SEHNR, CDR2 FQNEAQ (reference sequence). The CDR3 totals 17 residues.

The rearrangement links TRBV9 to TRBJ2-7, with 9 bases aligning to TRBD1. Losses at the gene ends were 5 bases for V and 3 bases for J; bases not matched to a gene: 21. The CDR3 has 19 amino acids. CDR1 is SGDLS and CDR2 is YYNGEE in the germline V gene. Here the CDR3 reads CASSGVKAYRDRVNYEQYF. The DNA for the CDR3 is TGTGCCAGCAGTGGGGTTAAAGCCTACCGGGACAGGGTTAACTACGAGCAGTACTTC.

This rearrangement joins TRBV5-1 to TRBJ1-4; the match to TRBD1 covers 7 bases. Germline V gene sequence: CDR1 SGHRS, CDR2 YFSETQ. The V segment lost 1 base and the J segment 4 bases; nucleotides outside the gene matches: 4. The CDR3 is 15 amino acids. CDR3 amino acids: CASSLTGTDNEKLFF. In DNA, the CDR3 is TGCGCCAGCAGCTTGACCGGGACAGATAATGAAAAACTGTTTTTT.